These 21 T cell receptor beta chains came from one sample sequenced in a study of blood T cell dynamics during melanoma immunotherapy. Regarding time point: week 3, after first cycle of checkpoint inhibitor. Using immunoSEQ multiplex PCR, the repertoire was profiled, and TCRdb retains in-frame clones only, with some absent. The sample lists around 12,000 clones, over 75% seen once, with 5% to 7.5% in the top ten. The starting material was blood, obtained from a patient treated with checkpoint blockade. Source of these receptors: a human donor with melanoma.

CDR3 protein: CAIKGRDMNTEAFF. As DNA, the CDR3 is TGTGCCATAAAGGGGCGTGACATGAACACTGAAGCTTTCTTT. This chain joins TRBV10-3 and TRBJ1-1, with D maybe TRBD1 (5 bases). The CDR3 covers 14 residues. V lost 9 bases and J lost 0, with 14 bases in between. CDR1 is ENHRY and CDR2 is SYGVKD in the germline V gene.

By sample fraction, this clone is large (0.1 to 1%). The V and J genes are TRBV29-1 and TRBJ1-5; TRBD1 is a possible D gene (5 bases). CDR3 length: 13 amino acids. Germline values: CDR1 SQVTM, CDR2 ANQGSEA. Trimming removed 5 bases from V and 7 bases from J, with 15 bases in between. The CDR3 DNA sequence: TGCAGCGTTTCTTCAGGGCAGATGCAGCCCCAGCATTTT. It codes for CSVSSGQMQPQHF.

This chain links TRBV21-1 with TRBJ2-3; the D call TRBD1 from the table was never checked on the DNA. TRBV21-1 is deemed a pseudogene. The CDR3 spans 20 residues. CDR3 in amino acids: CASSKPPGTGFCSIGDTQYF. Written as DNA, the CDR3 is TGTGCCAGCAGCAAGCCTCCGGGGACAGGGTTTTGTAGTATAGGAGATACGCAGTATTTT.

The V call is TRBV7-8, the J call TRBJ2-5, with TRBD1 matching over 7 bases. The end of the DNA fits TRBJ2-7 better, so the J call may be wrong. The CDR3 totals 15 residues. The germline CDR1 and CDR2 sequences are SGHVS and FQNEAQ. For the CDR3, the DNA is TGTGCCAGCAGCGTCGATTGGGACAGCTCCTACGAGCAGTACTTC. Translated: CASSVDWDSSYEQYF.

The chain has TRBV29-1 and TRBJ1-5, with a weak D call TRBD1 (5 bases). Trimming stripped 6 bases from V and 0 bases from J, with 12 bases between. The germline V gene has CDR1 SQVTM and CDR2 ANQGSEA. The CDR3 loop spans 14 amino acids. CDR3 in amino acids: CSVKVDSSNQPQHF. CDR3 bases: TGCAGCGTGAAGGTTGACAGTAGCAATCAGCCCCAGCATTTT.

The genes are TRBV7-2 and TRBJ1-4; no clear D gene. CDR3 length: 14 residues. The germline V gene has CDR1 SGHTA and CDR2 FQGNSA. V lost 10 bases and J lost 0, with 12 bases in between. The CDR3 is CATQERATNEKLFF. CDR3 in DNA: TGTGCCACCCAGGAGAGAGCAACTAATGAAAAACTGTTTTTT.

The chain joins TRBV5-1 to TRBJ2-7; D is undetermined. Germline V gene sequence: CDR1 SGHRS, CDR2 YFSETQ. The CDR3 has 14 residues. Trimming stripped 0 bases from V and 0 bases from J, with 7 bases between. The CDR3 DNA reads TGCGCCAGCAGCTTGGCCGGCGACTCCTACGAGCAGTACTTC. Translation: CASSLAGDSYEQYF. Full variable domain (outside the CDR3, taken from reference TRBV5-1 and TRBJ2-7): KAGVTQTPRYLIKTRGQQVTLSCSPISGHRSVSWYQQTPGQGLQFLFEYFSETQRNKGNFPGRFSGRQFSNSRSEMNVSTLELGDSALYLCASSLAGDSYEQYFGPGTRLTVT.

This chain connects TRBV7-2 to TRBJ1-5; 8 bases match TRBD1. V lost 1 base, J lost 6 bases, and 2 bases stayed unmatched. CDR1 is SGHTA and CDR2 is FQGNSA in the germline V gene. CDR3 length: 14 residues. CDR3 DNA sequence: TGTGCCAGCAGCTTAGATACAGGGGGTCAGCCCCAGCATTTT. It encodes CASSLDTGGQPQHF.

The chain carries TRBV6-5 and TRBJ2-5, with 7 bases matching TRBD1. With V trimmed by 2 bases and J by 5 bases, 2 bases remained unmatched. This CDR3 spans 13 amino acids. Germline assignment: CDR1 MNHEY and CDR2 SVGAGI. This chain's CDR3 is CASSYDRVETQYF. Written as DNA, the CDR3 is TGTGCCAGCAGTTACGACAGGGTGGAGACCCAGTACTTC.

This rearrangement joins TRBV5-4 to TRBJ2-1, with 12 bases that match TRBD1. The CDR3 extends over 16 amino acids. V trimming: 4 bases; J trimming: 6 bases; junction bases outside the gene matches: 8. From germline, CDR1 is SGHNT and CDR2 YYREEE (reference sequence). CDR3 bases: TGTGCCAGCAGCCGGGTCGGGGGACAGGGGGCCAATGAGCAGTTCTTC. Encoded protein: CASSRVGGQGANEQFF. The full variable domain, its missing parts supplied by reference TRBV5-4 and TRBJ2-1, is ETGVTQSPTHLIKTRGQQVTLRCSSQSGHNTVSWYQQALGQGPQFIFQYYREEENGRGNFPPRFSGLQFPNYSSELNVNALELDDSALYLCASSRVGGQGANEQFFGPGTRLTVL.

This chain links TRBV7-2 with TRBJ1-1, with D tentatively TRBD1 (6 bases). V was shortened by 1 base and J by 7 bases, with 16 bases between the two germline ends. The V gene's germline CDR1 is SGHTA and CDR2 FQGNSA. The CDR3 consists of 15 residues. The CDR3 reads CASSLGGPGVGEAFF. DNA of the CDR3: TGTGCCAGCAGCTTAGGGGGGCCGGGGGTTGGTGAAGCTTTCTTT. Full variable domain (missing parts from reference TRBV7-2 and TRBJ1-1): GAGVSQSPSNKVTEKGKDVELRCDPISGHTALYWYRQSLGQGLEFLIYFQGNSAPDKSGLPSDRFSAERTGGSVSTLTIQRTQQEDSAVYLCASSLGGPGVGEAFFGQGTRLTVV.

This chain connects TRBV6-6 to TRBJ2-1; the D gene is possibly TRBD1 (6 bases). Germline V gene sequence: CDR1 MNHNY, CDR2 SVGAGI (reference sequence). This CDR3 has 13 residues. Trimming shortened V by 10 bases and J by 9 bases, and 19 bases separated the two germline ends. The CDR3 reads CATSRGQGGEQFF. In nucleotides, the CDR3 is TGTGCCACTTCCCGTGGACAAGGGGGTGAGCAGTTCTTC.

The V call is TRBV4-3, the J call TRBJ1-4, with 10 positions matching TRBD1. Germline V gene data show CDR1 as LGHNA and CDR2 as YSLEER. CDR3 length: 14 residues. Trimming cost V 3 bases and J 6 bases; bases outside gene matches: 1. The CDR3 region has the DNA TGCGCCAGCAGCCACGGGACAGGGGATGAAAAACTGTTTTTT. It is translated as CASSHGTGDEKLFF.

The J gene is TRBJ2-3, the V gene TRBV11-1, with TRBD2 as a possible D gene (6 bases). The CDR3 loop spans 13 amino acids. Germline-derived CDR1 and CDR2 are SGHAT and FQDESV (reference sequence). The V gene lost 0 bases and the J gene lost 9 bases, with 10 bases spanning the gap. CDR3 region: CASSLARAGTQYF. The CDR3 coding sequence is TGTGCCAGCAGCTTAGCACGGGCGGGGACGCAGTATTTT.

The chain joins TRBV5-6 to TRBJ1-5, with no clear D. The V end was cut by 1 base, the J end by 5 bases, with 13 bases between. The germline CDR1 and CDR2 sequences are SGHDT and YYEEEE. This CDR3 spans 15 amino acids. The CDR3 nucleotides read TGTGCCAGCAGCTTGAAGGGCCAAGTCGATCAGCCCCAGCATTTT. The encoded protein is CASSLKGQVDQPQHF.

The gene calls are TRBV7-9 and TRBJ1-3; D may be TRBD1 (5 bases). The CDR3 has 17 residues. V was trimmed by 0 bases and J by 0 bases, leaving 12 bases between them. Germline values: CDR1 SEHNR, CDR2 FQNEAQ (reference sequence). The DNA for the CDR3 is TGTGCCAGCAGCTTAGCATTCGGGGGAACCTCTGGAAACACCATATATTTT. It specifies CASSLAFGGTSGNTIYF.

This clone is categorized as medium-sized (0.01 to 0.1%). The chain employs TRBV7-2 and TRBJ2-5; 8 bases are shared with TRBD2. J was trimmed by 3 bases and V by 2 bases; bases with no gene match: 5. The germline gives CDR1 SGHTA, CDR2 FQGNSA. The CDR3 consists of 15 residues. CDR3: CASSLLAGLKETQYF. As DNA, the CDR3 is TGTGCCAGCAGCTTACTAGCGGGCCTAAAAGAGACCCAGTACTTC.

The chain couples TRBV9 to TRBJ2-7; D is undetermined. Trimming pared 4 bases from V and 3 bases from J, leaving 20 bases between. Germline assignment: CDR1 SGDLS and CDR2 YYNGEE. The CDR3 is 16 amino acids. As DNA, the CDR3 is TGTGCCAGCAGCTCGAACTTAGGCAGTAATATCTACGAGCAGTACTTC. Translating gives CASSSNLGSNIYEQYF.

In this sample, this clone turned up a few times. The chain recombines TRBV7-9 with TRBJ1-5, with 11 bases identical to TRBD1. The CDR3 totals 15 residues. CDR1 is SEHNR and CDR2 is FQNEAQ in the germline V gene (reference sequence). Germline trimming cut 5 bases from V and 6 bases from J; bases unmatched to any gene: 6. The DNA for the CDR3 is TGTGCCAGCAGCCGGACAGGGGGCATCGGTCAGCCCCAGCATTTT. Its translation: CASSRTGGIGQPQHF.

Here the CDR3 reads CASSSLKNEQFF. The CDR3 DNA follows: TGTGCCAGCAGCTCCCTAAAGAATGAGCAGTTCTTC. This chain joins TRBV11-3 and TRBJ2-1; D is uncertain. CDR1 is SGHNT and CDR2 is YENEEA in the germline V gene. V was clipped by 4 bases and J by 7 bases, with 8 bases between them. The CDR3 spans 12 residues.

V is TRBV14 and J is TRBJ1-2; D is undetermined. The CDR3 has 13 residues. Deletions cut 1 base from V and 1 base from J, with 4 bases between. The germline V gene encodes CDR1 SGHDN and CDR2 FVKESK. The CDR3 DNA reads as TGTGCCAGCAGCCAAGTTGTTAACTATGGCTACACCTTC. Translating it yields CASSQVVNYGYTF.